These 27 T cell receptor beta chains were all obtained from the same sample, sequenced in a study of CD4 T cells in relation to SARS-CoV-2 and coronaviruses. These receptors lack a known antigen. CD4+ T cells from unexposed donors were obtained before the COVID-19 pandemic (2011-2018). Isolation of CD4+ T cells took place after 10 days in culture. Sequencing was performed with immunoSEQ multiplex PCR; in TCRdb, only in-frame clones are kept and a portion is missing. The sample has roughly 30,000 clones; roughly 76% are singletons. The source material was CD4+ T cells from PBMCs, cultured in vitro. All receptors derive from a human donor in good health.

By share of the sample, this clone is large. The chain joins TRBV7-2 to TRBJ2-7, with TRBD2 matching over 11 bases. Looked up from germline, CDR1 is SGHTA and CDR2 is FQGNSA. The V segment lost 5 bases and the J segment 3 bases; nucleotides outside the gene matches: 6. The CDR3 is 15 residues long. The CDR3 nucleotides are TGTGCCAGCAGCGACTACGGGACTAGCGGCTACGAGCAGTACTTC. Its translation is CASSDYGTSGYEQYF.

V usage is TRBV5-6 and J usage is TRBJ2-3; 9 bases fit TRBD1. The CDR3 is 15 amino acids. Per germline, CDR1 SGHDT and CDR2 YYEEEE. J gave up 6 bases and V 4 bases, and 9 bases lay outside the gene matches. The CDR3 loop is CASSPGQGQLDTQYF. The CDR3 DNA reads as TGTGCCAGCAGCCCCGGACAGGGGCAATTGGATACGCAGTATTTT.

The table lists this clone with a count of one. This sequence joins TRBV7-6 and TRBJ2-2; no firm D call. The CDR3 spans 15 residues. V was trimmed by 5 bases and J by 2 bases, leaving 12 bases between them. The V gene's germline CDR1 is SGHVS and CDR2 FNYEAQ. CDR3 residues: CASSPLHTNTGELFF. The DNA of the CDR3 is TGTGCCAGCAGCCCCCTTCATACTAACACCGGGGAGCTGTTTTTT.

The chain is built from TRBV6-5 and TRBJ2-2; TRBD2 aligns across 7 bases. The CDR3 loop spans 15 amino acids. CDR1 MNHEY and CDR2 SVGAGI come from the germline V gene. V trimming: 6 bases; J trimming: 4 bases; junction bases outside the gene matches: 8. This chain's CDR3 is CASRQRRESTGELFF. The CDR3, as DNA: TGTGCCAGCAGGCAAAGGCGGGAGAGCACCGGGGAGCTGTTTTTT.

The rearrangement joins TRBV28 to TRBJ1-1; 7 bases line up with TRBD1. Germline V gene lookup returns CDR1 MDHEN and CDR2 SYDVKM. The CDR3 runs 15 residues. Germline trimming cut 6 bases from V and 3 bases from J; bases unmatched to any gene: 10. The CDR3 here is CASSEWSTGDTEAFF. In nucleotides, the CDR3 is TGTGCCAGCAGCGAGTGGTCCACAGGGGACACTGAAGCTTTCTTT.

The chain couples TRBV3-1 (or the pseudogene TRBV3-2) to TRBJ1-1; D not resolved. The V end was cut by 3 bases, the J end by 8 bases, with 7 bases between. This CDR3 is built from 11 residues. Germline V lookup: CDR1 LGHDT, CDR2 YNNKEL (reference sequence). This CDR3 is CASSQMGEAFF. For the CDR3, the DNA is TGTGCCAGCAGCCAGATGGGGGAAGCTTTCTTT.

V usage is TRBV7-8 and J usage is TRBJ1-4; 7 bases agree with TRBD1. Germline V gene lookup returns CDR1 SGHVS and CDR2 FQNEAQ. This CDR3 region has 15 residues. Trimming took 5 bases from V and 6 from J; bases not matched to a gene: 9. The CDR3 loop is CASSIQTGYYEKLFF. CDR3 in DNA: TGTGCCAGCAGCATACAGACAGGGTACTATGAAAAACTGTTTTTT.

The V gene is TRBV11-2, the J gene TRBJ2-5; 11 bases are shared with TRBD2. The CDR3 runs to 14 residues. After removal of 4 bases from V and 8 bases from J, the junction contained 6 bases not matched to a gene. Germline assignment: CDR1 SGHAT and CDR2 FQNNGV. In nucleotides, the CDR3 is TGTGCCAGCAGCTCGGGACTAGCGGACTTTACCCAGTACTTC. Its protein product is CASSSGLADFTQYF.

The chain joins TRBV6-5 to TRBJ2-3; 8 nucleotides agree with TRBD2. The CDR3 runs to 15 residues. Germline V lookup: CDR1 MNHEY, CDR2 SVGAGI. V was clipped by 8 bases and J by 3 bases; unmatched bases: 10. The CDR3 here is CASRNPGGGTDTQYF. In nucleotides, the CDR3 is TGTGCCAGCCGTAACCCTGGCGGGGGGACAGATACGCAGTATTTT.

This clone was seen once. This sequence joins TRBV28 and TRBJ1-1; maybe TRBD1 (5 bases). Deletions cut 7 bases from V and 5 bases from J, with 11 bases between. Germline V lookup: CDR1 MDHEN, CDR2 SYDVKM. CDR3 length: 12 residues. CDR3 amino acids: CASNGAGTEAFF. The CDR3 nucleotides read TGTGCCAGCAACGGGGCGGGGACTGAAGCTTTCTTT.

The V call is TRBV4-3, the J call TRBJ2-5; D remains ambiguous. The CDR3 is 14 amino acids. Germline lookup yields CDR1 LGHNA and CDR2 YSLEER. With 1 base removed from V and 5 bases from J, the gap between germline ends came to 11 bases. This CDR3 is CASSQVLGRETQYF. In nucleotides, the CDR3 is TGCGCCAGCAGCCAAGTCCTTGGGCGGGAGACCCAGTACTTC.

The J gene is TRBJ1-2, the V gene TRBV7-2; D may be TRBD1 (5 bases). Trimming took 1 base from V and 14 from J, leaving 14 bases between them. Germline V gives CDR1 SGHTA, CDR2 FQGNSA. There are 12 residues in the CDR3. CDR3 region: CASSLGTGRITF. The CDR3 DNA sequence: TGTGCCAGCAGCTTAGGTACAGGCCGTATTACCTTC.

This clone came up once. The CDR3 sequence is CASSKAMRTNRRQYF. The CDR3 bases are TGTGCCAGCAGCAAAGCAATGAGGACGAATCGACGCCAGTACTTC. The V and J genes are TRBV21-1 and TRBJ2-5. TRBV21-1 is flagged as a pseudogene. The CDR3 length is 15 residues.

V and J are TRBV4-1 and TRBJ2-3; D might be TRBD1 (6 bases). Germline CDR1 and CDR2: MGHRA and YSYEKL. The CDR3 sequence is 17 residues long. V was trimmed by 1 base and J by 4 bases, leaving 18 bases between them. The CDR3 here is CASSQVGTGGRADTQYF. The CDR3 DNA is TGCGCCAGCAGCCAAGTAGGAACTGGGGGCCGGGCAGATACGCAGTATTTT.

The rearrangement joins TRBV12-3 or TRBV12-4 to TRBJ1-1; TRBD1 might be the D (5 bases). This CDR3 is 13 amino acids long. The V end was cut by 0 bases, the J end by 6 bases, with 8 bases between. The CDR3 reads CASSLAGVAEAFF. The CDR3 DNA follows: TGTGCCAGCAGTTTAGCAGGGGTCGCTGAAGCTTTCTTT.

The genes are TRBV11-2 and TRBJ2-2; a weak D match, TRBD1 (6 bases). Germline CDR1 and CDR2: SGHAT and FQNNGV. This CDR3 is built from 18 residues. V lost 1 base to trimming and J lost 4 bases, with 19 bases between them. CDR3 loop: CASSLGDRFRGFTGELFF. Written as DNA, the CDR3 is TGTGCCAGCAGCTTAGGAGACCGTTTCAGGGGATTCACCGGGGAGCTGTTTTTT.

The chain employs TRBV6-1 and TRBJ2-3; 10 nucleotides match TRBD1. J lost 3 bases, V lost 4 bases, and 7 bases had no gene match. Germline V gives CDR1 MNHNS, CDR2 SASEGT. The length of the CDR3 is 16 residues. CDR3 in amino acids: CASSVRQGAGTDTQYF. The CDR3 nucleotides read TGTGCCAGCAGTGTACGACAGGGGGCTGGTACAGATACGCAGTATTTT.

The rearrangement joins TRBV19 to TRBJ2-3, with a possible D match to TRBD1 (6 bases). This CDR3 contains 14 residues. Germline loops: CDR1 LNHDA, CDR2 SQIVND (reference sequence). V was cut by 9 bases and J by 2 bases, with 15 bases left in between. CDR3 region: CASTGWPHTDTQYF. The DNA of the CDR3 is TGTGCCAGCACAGGGTGGCCCCACACAGATACGCAGTATTTT.

V is TRBV7-8 and J is TRBJ1-2; 9 bases fit TRBD1. The CDR3 runs to 13 residues. V was pared by 5 bases and J by 6 bases, with 4 bases of the junction left unmatched. CDR1 and CDR2 from the germline V gene are SGHVS and FQNEAQ. The CDR3: CASSTRQGDGYTF. The CDR3 coding sequence is TGTGCCAGCAGCACCCGACAGGGGGATGGCTACACCTTC.

The rearrangement joins TRBV5-5 to TRBJ1-2, with D possibly TRBD1 on 5 matching bases. The CDR3 runs to 16 residues. Deletions cut 0 bases from V and 5 bases from J, with 17 bases between. Germline V gene data show CDR1 as SGHKS and CDR2 as YYEKEE (reference sequence). The CDR3 coding sequence is TGTGCCAGCAGCTTGGCCTTGGAGGGGCTGTCTTATGGCTACACCTTC. Amino acid sequence: CASSLALEGLSYGYTF.

This chain links TRBV6-6 with TRBJ1-2, with a weak D call TRBD1 (6 bases). This CDR3 is 13 amino acids long. Germline CDR1 is MNHNY and CDR2 is SVGAGI (reference sequence). With 5 bases removed from V and 3 bases from J, the gap between germline ends came to 10 bases. The CDR3 protein is CASSQQGHYGYTF. The CDR3 DNA sequence: TGTGCCAGCAGTCAACAGGGTCACTATGGCTACACCTTC.

The CDR3 DNA is TGTGCCAGCTCACTCGACAGCTACTATGGCTACACCTTC. This gives the protein CASSLDSYYGYTF. The V and J genes are TRBV18 and TRBJ1-2; tentative D call: TRBD1 (5 bases). CDR3 length equals 13 residues. Germline CDR1 and CDR2: KGHSH and LQKENI. V lost 4 bases and J 3 bases, leaving 9 bases between the germline ends. The full variable domain, its missing parts supplied by reference TRBV18 and TRBJ1-2, is NAGVMQNPRHLVRRRGQEARLRCSPMKGHSHVYWYRQLPEEGLKFMVYLQKENIIDESGMPKERFSAEFPKEGPSILRIQQVVRGDSAAYFCASSLDSYYGYTFGSGTRLTVV.

This rearrangement joins TRBV25-1 to TRBJ1-1; 8 bases agree with TRBD1. J gave up 4 bases and V 7 bases, and 5 bases lay outside the gene matches. Germline CDR1 and CDR2: MGHDK and SYGVNS. This CDR3 region has 13 residues. The CDR3 DNA sequence: TGTGCCAGCACGACAGGGGCACGCACTGAAGCTTTCTTT. This gives the protein CASTTGARTEAFF. Full variable domain (rest looked up from reference TRBV25-1 and TRBJ1-1): EADIYQTPRYLVIGTGKKITLECSQTMGHDKMYWYQQDPGMELHLIHYSYGVNSTEKGDLSSESTVSRIRTEHFPLTLESARPSHTSQYLCASTTGARTEAFFGQGTRLTVV.

The chain couples TRBV27 to TRBJ1-1; 7 nucleotides line up with TRBD1. With V trimmed by 7 bases and J by 8 bases, 4 bases remained unmatched. The CDR3 consists of 11 residues. Germline V lookup: CDR1 MNHEY, CDR2 SMNVEV (reference sequence). The CDR3 region has the DNA TGTGCCAGCAAGACAGGGTCCGAAGCTTTCTTT. Protein sequence: CASKTGSEAFF.

This clone came up a few times. The CDR3 reads CASSSGTGVGDGYTF. The CDR3 nucleotides read TGTGCCAGTTCATCCGGGACAGGGGTCGGGGATGGCTACACCTTC. V gene TRBV19 combines with J gene TRBJ1-2; TRBD1 matches 10 bases. The CDR3 contains 15 residues. V was pared by 8 bases and J by 6 bases, with 12 bases of the junction left unmatched. Germline loops: CDR1 LNHDA, CDR2 SQIVND (reference sequence).

The chain recombines TRBV4-3 with TRBJ2-2; the D gene is possibly TRBD2 (5 bases). CDR3 length equals 12 residues. V dropped 6 bases and J dropped 9 bases, with 11 bases sitting between them. Germline values: CDR1 LGHNA, CDR2 YSLEER. For the CDR3, the DNA is TGCGCCAGCAGGGACTGGTTTCGGGAGCTGTTTTTT. It encodes CASRDWFRELFF.

This clone showed up just a few times. The V gene is TRBV2, the J gene TRBJ2-5, with 7 bases identical to TRBD1. This CDR3 is 13 amino acids long. V lost 8 bases, J lost 5 bases, and 8 bases stayed unmatched. Germline lookup yields CDR1 SNHLY and CDR2 FYNNEI. In nucleotides, the CDR3 is TGTGCCAGCCAAGACAGGGTGCGGGAGACCCAGTACTTC. Protein sequence: CASQDRVRETQYF.